Included here is one T cell receptor (beta chain) sequence, with context. Antigen unknown. Repertoires were generated with immunoSEQ multiplex PCR, while TCRdb's copy carries only in-frame clones and drops some. The sample holds about 73,000 clones, roughly 86% seen once. This CDR3 spans 11 amino acids. Looked up from germline, CDR1 is MNHEY and CDR2 is SVGAGI. V lost 5 bases and J 14 bases, leaving 10 bases between the germline ends. The data originate from a study of OX40 agonist ivuxolimab in advanced cancers. Overall study findings and caveats: Expanded clones tended on average to be more numerous among CD8+ T cells than CD4+.

The sequence was collected from an adult with an advanced solid tumor such as melanoma, head and neck, liver or kidney cancer. V usage is TRBV6-5 and J usage is TRBJ1-6; D unclear. Sequencing was performed on CD4+ or CD8+ T cells sorted from blood, taken in a trial of the OX40 agonist ivuxolimab. This chain's CDR3 is CASSPGRALHF. CDR3 bases: TGTGCCAGCAGTCCGGGGAGGGCCCTCCACTTT.